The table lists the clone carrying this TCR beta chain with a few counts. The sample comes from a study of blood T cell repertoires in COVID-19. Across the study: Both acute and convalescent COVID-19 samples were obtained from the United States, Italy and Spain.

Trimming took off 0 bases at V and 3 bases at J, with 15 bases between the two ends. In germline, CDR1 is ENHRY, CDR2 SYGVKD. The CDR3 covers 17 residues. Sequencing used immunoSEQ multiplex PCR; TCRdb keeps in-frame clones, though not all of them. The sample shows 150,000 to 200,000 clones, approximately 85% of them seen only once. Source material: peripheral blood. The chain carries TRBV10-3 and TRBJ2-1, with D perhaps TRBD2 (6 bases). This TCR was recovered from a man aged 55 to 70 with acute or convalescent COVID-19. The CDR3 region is CAISESSPGRDYNEQFF. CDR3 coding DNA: TGTGCCATCAGTGAGTCGAGCCCCGGGAGAGACTACAATGAGCAGTTCTTC.